This T cell receptor (beta chain) comes out of a study of blood T cell repertoires in COVID-19. Across the whole study: COVID-19 samples from acute and convalescent phases originated in the United States, Italy and Spain. Sources were T cells, B-cell-depleted T cells, or PBMCs; the material itself was cDNA or gDNA.

Repertoires were generated with immunoSEQ multiplex PCR, while TCRdb's copy carries only in-frame clones and drops some. The sample contains around 250,000 clones, around 80% of which appear only once. V lost 6 bases, J lost 5 bases, and 16 bases lay in between. CDR1 SEHNR and CDR2 FQNEAQ come from the germline V gene (reference sequence). CDR3 length equals 14 residues. This chain uses TRBV7-9 with TRBJ2-5, with D tentatively TRBD1 (5 bases). The sample taken for sequencing was peripheral blood. The origin of this receptor is an elderly man with acute or convalescent COVID-19. CDR3 in DNA: TGTGCCAGCAGTCAGACCAGGGTCGCGGAGACCCAGTACTTC. It yields the protein CASSQTRVAETQYF.